The clone carrying this T cell receptor beta chain rates as medium-sized. The data originate from a study of brain T cells in children with intractable seizures. Repertoires were generated with immunoSEQ multiplex PCR, while TCRdb's copy carries only in-frame clones and drops some. The table includes several thousand clones, 73% detected once. Germline V gene sequence: CDR1 SNHLY, CDR2 FYNNEI. The CDR3 totals 15 residues. V shed 7 bases and J 7 bases; nucleotides not matched to a gene: 10. The sequenced cases were selected for having the highest brain T cell transcript signatures. This receptor was obtained from a boy in the first two years of life with tuberous sclerosis and intractable seizures. This chain connects TRBV2 to TRBJ1-6; 7 nucleotides match TRBD1. The sequencing used resected brain tissue, collected at surgery. Written as DNA, the CDR3 is TGTGCCAGCAATCCCTACAGGGGTAGGAATTCACCCCTCCACTTT. Translation: CASNPYRGRNSPLHF. Full variable domain (rest looked up from reference TRBV2 and TRBJ1-6): EPEVTQTPSHQVTQMGQEVILRCVPISNHLYFYWYRQILGQKVEFLVSFYNNEISEKSEIFDDQFSVERPDGSNFTLKIRSTKLEDSAMYFCASNPYRGRNSPLHFGNGTRLTVT.